This record looks at one T cell receptor (beta chain) sequence and its context. The gene names here belong to mouse. The DNA ends 4 residues before the CDR3 does, and the rest of the CDR3 is filled in from the germline J gene. The record originates from a study of CD8+ T cells in alopecia areata. Once RNA had been extracted, it was reverse transcribed into cDNA to act as the sequencing template. The assay was immunoSEQ multiplex PCR, and TCRdb's table has in-frame clones only and misses some. The sample contains about 270,000 clones, none of them singletons. V dropped 4 bases and J dropped 3; count of bases not matched to a gene: 5. Germline V gene lookup returns CDR1 LGHNA and CDR2 YNLKQL (reference sequence). The CDR3 runs to 15 residues. Combined cutaneous lymph node cells underwent sorting by CD4, CD8alpha, NKG2D, NKG2ACE and additional markers.

The receptor comes from a C3H/HeJ mouse with alopecia areata. MHC haplotype: H2-k. The chain is built from TRBV5 and TRBJ1-1; TRBD1 aligns across 10 bases. The sequenced material came from CD4+ T cells sorted from a lymph node. The CDR3 reads CASSPTGTGDTEVFF. CDR3 DNA, as far as it was read: TGTGCCAGCAGCCCCACCGGGACAGGGGACACA.